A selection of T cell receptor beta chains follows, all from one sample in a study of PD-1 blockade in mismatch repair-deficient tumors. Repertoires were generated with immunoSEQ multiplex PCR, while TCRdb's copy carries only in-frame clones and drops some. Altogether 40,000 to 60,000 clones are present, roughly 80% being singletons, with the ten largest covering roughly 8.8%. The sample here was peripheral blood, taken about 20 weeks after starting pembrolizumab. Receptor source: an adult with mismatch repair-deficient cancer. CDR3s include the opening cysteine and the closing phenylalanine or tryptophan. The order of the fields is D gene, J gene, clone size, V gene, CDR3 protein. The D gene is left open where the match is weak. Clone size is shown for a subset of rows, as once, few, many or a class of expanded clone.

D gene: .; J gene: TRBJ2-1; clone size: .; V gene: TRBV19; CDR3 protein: CASSIFWEYNEQFF
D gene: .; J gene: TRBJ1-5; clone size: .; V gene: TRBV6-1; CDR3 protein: CASTEGWGASQPQHF
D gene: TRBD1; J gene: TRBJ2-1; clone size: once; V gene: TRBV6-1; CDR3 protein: CASSVLDRGEQFF
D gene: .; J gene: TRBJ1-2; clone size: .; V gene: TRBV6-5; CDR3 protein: CASRRTDNYGYTF
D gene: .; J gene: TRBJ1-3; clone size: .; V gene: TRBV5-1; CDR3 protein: CASSHQGGNTIYF
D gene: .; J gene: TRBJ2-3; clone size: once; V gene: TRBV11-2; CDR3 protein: CASSPGGRGKVHTQYF
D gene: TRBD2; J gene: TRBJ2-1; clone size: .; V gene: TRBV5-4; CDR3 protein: CASSPTSGIFSTGSYNEQFF
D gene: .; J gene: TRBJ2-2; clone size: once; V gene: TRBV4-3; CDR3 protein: CASSQEAVSGTGELFF
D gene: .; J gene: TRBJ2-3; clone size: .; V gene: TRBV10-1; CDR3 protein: CASSKSTFDRDTQYF
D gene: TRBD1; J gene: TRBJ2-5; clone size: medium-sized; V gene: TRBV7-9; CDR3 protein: CASSLQDRGVMETQYF
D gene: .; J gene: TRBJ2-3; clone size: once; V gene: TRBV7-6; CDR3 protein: CASSTDSDTQYF
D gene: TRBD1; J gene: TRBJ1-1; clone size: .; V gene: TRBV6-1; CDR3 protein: CASSERDSLFTFF
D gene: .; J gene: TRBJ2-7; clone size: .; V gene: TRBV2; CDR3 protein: CASSFPVGQSSYEQYF
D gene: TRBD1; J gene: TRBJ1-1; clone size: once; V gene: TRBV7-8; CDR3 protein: CASTYSGQKNTEAFF
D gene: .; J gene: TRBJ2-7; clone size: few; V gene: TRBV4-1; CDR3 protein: CASSQAPGHTYEQYF
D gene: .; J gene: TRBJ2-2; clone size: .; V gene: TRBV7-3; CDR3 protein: CASSFFLGPTGELFF
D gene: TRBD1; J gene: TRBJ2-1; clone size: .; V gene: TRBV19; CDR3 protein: CASSRTGLYNEQFF
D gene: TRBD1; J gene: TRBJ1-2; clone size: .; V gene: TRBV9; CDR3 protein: CASSVGPRDRGGYTF
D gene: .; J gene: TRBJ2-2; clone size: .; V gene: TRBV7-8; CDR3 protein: CASSLGSPQTGELFF
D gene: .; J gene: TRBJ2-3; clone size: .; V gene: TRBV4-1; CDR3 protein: CASSQPGPDTQYF
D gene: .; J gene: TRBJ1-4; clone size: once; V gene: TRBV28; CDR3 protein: CASSSPRARVKLFF
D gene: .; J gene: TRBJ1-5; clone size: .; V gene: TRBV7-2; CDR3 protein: CASSLLGQPQHF
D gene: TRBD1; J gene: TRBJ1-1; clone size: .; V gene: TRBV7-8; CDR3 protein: CASSLVRQGNTEAFF
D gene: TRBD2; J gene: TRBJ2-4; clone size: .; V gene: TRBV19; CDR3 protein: CASSKTSGSGIQYF
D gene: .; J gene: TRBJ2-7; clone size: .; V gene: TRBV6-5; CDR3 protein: CASRRLSGDYEQYF
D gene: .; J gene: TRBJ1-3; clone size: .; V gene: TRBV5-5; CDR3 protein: CASIRGGGTGNTIYF
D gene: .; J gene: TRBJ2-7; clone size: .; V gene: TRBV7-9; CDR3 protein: CASSRSGYEQYF
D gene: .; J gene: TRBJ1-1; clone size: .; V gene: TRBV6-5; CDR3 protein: CASRTDPGFAFF
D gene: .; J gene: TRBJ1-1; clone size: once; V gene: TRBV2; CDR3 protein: CASSDRTGQSEAFF
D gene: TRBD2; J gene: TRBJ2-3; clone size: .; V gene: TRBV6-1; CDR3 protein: CASSSLAGDVDTQYF
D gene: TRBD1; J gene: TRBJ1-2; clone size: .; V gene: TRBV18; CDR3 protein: CASSPSGGVGSGFYGYTF
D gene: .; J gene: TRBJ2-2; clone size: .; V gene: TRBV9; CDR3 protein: CASSVGPADTGELFF
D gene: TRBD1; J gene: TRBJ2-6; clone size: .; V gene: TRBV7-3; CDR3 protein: CASSLRLAGGGGANVLTF
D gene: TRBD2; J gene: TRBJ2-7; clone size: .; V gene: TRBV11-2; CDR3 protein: CASSFRLAGVEQYF
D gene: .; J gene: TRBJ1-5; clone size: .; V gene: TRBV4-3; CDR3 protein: CASSLLKGNQPQHF
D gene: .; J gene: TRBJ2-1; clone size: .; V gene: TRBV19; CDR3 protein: CASSRGVDEQFF
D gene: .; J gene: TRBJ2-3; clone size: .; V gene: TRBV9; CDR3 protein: CASSVAGTDTQYF
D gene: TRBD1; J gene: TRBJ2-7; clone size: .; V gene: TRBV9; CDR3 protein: CASSVSTGGIYEQYF
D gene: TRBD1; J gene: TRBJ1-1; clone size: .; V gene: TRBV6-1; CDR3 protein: CASSRDRGQFAEAFF